The entry below gives a single T cell receptor beta chain sequence along with its context. Its antigen remains unidentified. The entry originates in a study of T cells in localized non-small cell lung cancer. Study findings and constraints: In uninvolved adjacent lung, T cell clonality reached its highest value, exceeding tumor. Longer overall survival associated with higher blood T cell density; shorter survival with higher adjacent-lung clonality. Adjacent lung tissue had a median about 52 of the top 100 clones found in the tumor. The tumor had only one region sequenced, so heterogeneity remains possible.

Libraries were prepared by immunoSEQ multiplex PCR; TCRdb keeps only in-frame clonotypes and omits some of them. This sample has tens of thousands of clones, with approximately 84% found just once. CDR3 length equals 15 residues. Deletions cut 6 bases from V and 0 bases from J, with 12 bases between. Germline-derived CDR1 and CDR2 are MNHEY and SMNVEV (reference sequence). The sequence came from a man aged 35 to 69 with stage III squamous cell lung carcinoma. The chain couples TRBV27 to TRBJ2-1; perhaps TRBD2 as D (6 bases). The sequences come from peripheral blood, collected before any cancer treatment. The CDR3 sequence: CASSLDGSSYNEQFF. DNA for the CDR3: TGTGCCAGCAGCCTCGACGGGAGCTCCTACAATGAGCAGTTCTTC.